This T cell receptor beta chain was profiled in a study of CD8 T cell repertoires and HIV-1 epitope variants. The wider study: Enriched T cells were co-cultured with equal numbers of autologous T cell-negative antigen-presenting cells. The baseline condition was 1M T cells left uncultured.

The CDR3 is 15 residues long. Trimming took off 7 bases at V and 0 bases at J, with 14 bases between the two ends. Germline CDR1 is SNHLY and CDR2 is FYNNEI. Worth noting for this clone: Its specificity is not known.

The repertoire was sequenced with immunoSEQ multiplex PCR; TCRdb's copy has only in-frame clones and lacks some. The table lists thousands of clones, around two thirds of them singletons, with roughly two fifths in the top ten. The rearrangement joins TRBV2 to TRBJ2-3; D is unresolved. Input material: cultured CD8+ T cells derived from PBMCs. This receptor was obtained from a male donor with HIV. The CDR3 spells CASTLIQDSTDTQYF. DNA of the CDR3: TGTGCCAGCACCCTTATTCAGGATAGCACAGATACGCAGTATTTT.